These 22 T cell receptor beta chains came from one sample sequenced in a study of OX40 agonist ivuxolimab in advanced cancers. TCRdb's copy holds only in-frame clones and misses some; the assay was immunoSEQ multiplex PCR. This sample carries about 25,000 clones, 65% to 90% of them seen once, and the ten largest clones take more than 13%. Sample: CD4+ or CD8+ T cells sorted from blood, taken in a trial of the OX40 agonist ivuxolimab. The receptors shown here come from an adult with an advanced solid tumor such as melanoma, head and neck, liver or kidney cancer.

This chain joins TRBV15 and TRBJ2-5; D is unresolved. V was pared by 3 bases and J by 1 base, with 12 bases between. Germline lookup yields CDR1 LNHNV and CDR2 YYDKDF (reference sequence). The CDR3 spans 15 residues. The chain's CDR3 is CATSRTLSIQETQYF. The CDR3 DNA reads as TGTGCCACCAGCAGGACTCTTTCGATCCAAGAGACCCAGTACTTC.

By sample share, this clone is medium-sized. The chain has TRBV5-6 and TRBJ2-1; D unresolved. V lost 4 bases and J lost 8, with 16 bases in between. Germline values: CDR1 SGHDT, CDR2 YYEEEE. The CDR3 covers 14 residues. As DNA, the CDR3 is TGTGCCAGCAGCAGGGCCAGGTTTGTCCATGAGCAGTTCTTC. Amino acids: CASSRARFVHEQFF.

This chain links TRBV5-8 with TRBJ2-7; D possibly matches TRBD1 or TRBD2 (6 bases each). Germline loops: CDR1 SGHTS, CDR2 YDEGEE. Deletions cut 1 base from V and 3 bases from J, with 20 bases between. The CDR3 has 17 amino acids. The CDR3 region has the DNA TGTGCCAGCAGCTTGTTAGTATCCGGGGGCGGGGTCTACGAGCAGTACTTC. Translated, it gives CASSLLVSGGGVYEQYF.

CDR3 in DNA: TGTGCCAGTAGTAAACTCCGGACAGGGCCAGATACGCAGTATTTT. It is translated as CASSKLRTGPDTQYF. The chain recombines TRBV19 with TRBJ2-3, with 8 nucleotides matching TRBD1. Germline CDR1 is LNHDA and CDR2 is SQIVND (reference sequence). This CDR3 has 15 amino acids. With V trimmed by 4 bases and J by 4 bases, 7 bases remained unmatched.

The DNA of the CDR3 is TGTGCCAGCTCACCACCGGAGGGATCTGACAAAAACATTCAGTACTTC. It specifies CASSPPEGSDKNIQYF. The V gene is TRBV18, the J gene TRBJ2-4, with a tentative D call TRBD2 (6 bases). Germline CDR1 KGHSH, CDR2 LQKENI. CDR3 size: 16 residues. Trimming took 0 bases from V and 3 from J, leaving 12 bases between them. Filled out from reference TRBV18 and TRBJ2-4, the complete variable domain reads NAGVMQNPRHLVRRRGQEARLRCSPMKGHSHVYWYRQLPEEGLKFMVYLQKENIIDESGMPKERFSAEFPKEGPSILRIQQVVRGDSAAYFCASSPPEGSDKNIQYFGAGTRLSVL.

The rearrangement joins TRBV27 to TRBJ2-3, with D possibly being TRBD2 (6 bases). This CDR3 comprises 15 residues. The germline gives CDR1 MNHEY, CDR2 SMNVEV (reference sequence). The V and J ends lost 6 bases and 3 bases respectively, with 16 bases between them. CDR3 DNA: TGTGCCAGCAGCAGAAGGGCCCGGGGGACAGATACGCAGTATTTT. Translating it yields CASSRRARGTDTQYF.

The V gene is TRBV11-2, the J gene TRBJ2-1; tentative D call: TRBD2 (5 bases). V lost 3 bases and J lost 0, with 6 bases in between. This CDR3 is 14 amino acids long. Germline V CDR1 and CDR2: SGHAT, FQNNGV. CDR3 residues: CASSLRDSYNEQFF. The CDR3 DNA is TGTGCCAGCAGCTTGAGGGACTCCTACAATGAGCAGTTCTTC.

V is TRBV7-8 and J is TRBJ1-4; tentatively, D is TRBD1 (5 bases). The CDR3 extends over 16 amino acids. The germline gives CDR1 SGHVS, CDR2 FQNEAQ. V lost 2 bases and J lost 1, with 11 bases in between. As DNA, the CDR3 is TGTGCCAGCAGCTTACCCAGGGTTGGAACTAATGAAAAACTGTTTTTT. Its translation: CASSLPRVGTNEKLFF.

The chain recombines TRBV7-9 with TRBJ2-5; perhaps D is TRBD1 or TRBD2 (5 bases each). Germline assignment: CDR1 SEHNR and CDR2 FQNEAQ (reference sequence). Trimming left V 5 bases short and J 0 bases short, with 10 bases between. CDR3 length: 14 amino acids. The CDR3 nucleotides are TGTGCCAGCAGCGGGGGACCTAACCAAGAGACCCAGTACTTC. Translated: CASSGGPNQETQYF.

The chain couples TRBV6-5 to TRBJ1-1; D is undetermined. Germline V gene lookup returns CDR1 MNHEY and CDR2 SVGAGI. This CDR3 has 14 amino acids. V was clipped by 2 bases and J by 7 bases, with 14 bases between them. The CDR3 here is CASSYGRTIDEAFF. The CDR3 coding sequence is TGTGCCAGCAGTTACGGCAGGACTATAGATGAAGCTTTCTTT.

The V gene is TRBV4-1, the J gene TRBJ2-1, with 8 bases fitting TRBD2. The CDR3 is made up of 16 amino acids. Germline loops: CDR1 MGHRA, CDR2 YSYEKL. The J segment lost 9 bases and the V segment lost 1 base, leaving 11 bases of the junction unmatched. The CDR3 region has the DNA TGCGCCAGCAGCCAAGTCCTTGGCGGGAGGTCGGGTGAGCAGTTCTTC. Residues: CASSQVLGGRSGEQFF.

V gene TRBV5-6 combines with J gene TRBJ2-7; 7 bases align to TRBD1. The CDR3 is 14 amino acids. Germline CDR1 reads SGHDT; CDR2 reads YYEEEE. The V and J ends lost 4 bases and 2 bases, in that order; junction bases with no gene match: 6. The CDR3 loop is CASSPGQYPYEQYF. In DNA form, the CDR3 reads TGTGCCAGCAGCCCGGGACAGTATCCCTACGAGCAGTACTTC.

This chain joins TRBV27 and TRBJ2-1, with 11 bases matching TRBD2. Germline CDR1 reads MNHEY; CDR2 reads SMNVEV (reference sequence). V lost 5 bases, J lost 4 bases, and 7 bases stayed unmatched. There are 16 residues in the CDR3. The CDR3 nucleotides read TGTGCCAGCAGTGCCCCGACTAGCGGGGTTTACAATGAGCAGTTCTTC. Translating it yields CASSAPTSGVYNEQFF.

V and J are TRBV9 and TRBJ1-4, with D tentatively TRBD1 (5 bases). Germline assignment: CDR1 SGDLS and CDR2 YYNGEE. CDR3 length: 15 residues. V was clipped by 0 bases and J by 5 bases, with 11 bases between them. DNA of the CDR3: TGTGCCAGCAGCGTAGATGACAGCCTAAATGAAAAACTGTTTTTT. Translated, it gives CASSVDDSLNEKLFF.

V is TRBV6-1 and J is TRBJ1-3; D not resolved. V lost 6 bases and J 0 bases, leaving 12 bases between the germline ends. Germline V gene data show CDR1 as MNHNS and CDR2 as SASEGT. This CDR3 contains 15 residues. CDR3: CASSLREASGNTIYF. The CDR3 nucleotides are TGTGCCAGCAGCCTCCGGGAGGCCTCTGGAAACACCATATATTTT.

V and J are TRBV29-1 and TRBJ2-7; 7 bases align to TRBD2. CDR1 and CDR2 from the germline V gene are SQVTM and ANQGSEA. CDR3 length: 13 residues. Unmatched junction bases numbered 5, after V lost 2 bases and J lost 4 bases. Here the CDR3 reads CSVELGGRYEQYF. CDR3 nucleotide sequence: TGCAGCGTTGAACTGGGGGGGAGATACGAGCAGTACTTC.

This CDR3 is CASSWAAPNQPQHF. The CDR3 coding sequence is TGTGCCAGTAGTTGGGCAGCTCCCAATCAGCCCCAGCATTTT. This chain joins TRBV19 and TRBJ1-5, with unresolved D. Trimming removed 5 bases from V and 3 bases from J, with 11 bases in between. The CDR3 spans 14 residues. CDR1 and CDR2 (germline): LNHDA, SQIVND (reference sequence).

The rearrangement uses TRBV10-3 and TRBJ2-1, with D maybe TRBD1 (6 bases). CDR1 is ENHRY, CDR2 SYGVKD, per germline. The V end lost 4 bases, the J end lost 10 bases, and 8 bases lay between the germline ends. This CDR3 spans 11 amino acids. CDR3 sequence: CAISGQAEQFF. The CDR3 nucleotides read TGTGCCATCAGTGGACAGGCCGAGCAGTTCTTC.

The V and J genes are TRBV9 and TRBJ1-1; 7 nucleotides agree with TRBD1. Unmatched junction bases numbered 5, after V lost 3 bases and J lost 3 bases. The germline V gene encodes CDR1 SGDLS and CDR2 YYNGEE. The CDR3 is made up of 14 amino acids. CDR3 region: CASSGGGMDTEAFF. CDR3 bases: TGTGCCAGCAGCGGAGGGGGCATGGACACTGAAGCTTTCTTT.

The CDR3 coding sequence is TGTGCCAGCAGCGCCGGGACTAGCGGGGGGAGGGAGCAGTACTTC. As protein: CASSAGTSGGREQYF. The rearrangement uses TRBV9 and TRBJ2-7; 15 nucleotides agree with TRBD2. The CDR3 has 15 residues. The germline CDR1 and CDR2 sequences are SGDLS and YYNGEE. V was clipped by 3 bases and J by 7 bases; unmatched bases: 5.

This chain connects TRBV7-8 to TRBJ2-3; no definite D call. Germline loops: CDR1 SGHVS, CDR2 FQNEAQ. V was pared by 5 bases and J by 4 bases, with 22 bases between. There are 17 residues in the CDR3. CDR3 bases: TGTGCCAGCAGCCCCCGGCTGTGGTCTGAAGAGGCAGATACGCAGTATTTT. This sequence encodes CASSPRLWSEEADTQYF.

The chain has TRBV4-1 and TRBJ1-6; D remains unclear. Between the trimmed V and J ends, which lost 1 base and 9 bases, there was a span of 13 bases. The germline gives CDR1 MGHRA, CDR2 YSYEKL. The CDR3 loop spans 15 amino acids. CDR3 nucleotides: TGCGCCAGCAGCCAAGCTGTTGGGGTTGGTTCACCCCTCCACTTT. Translating it yields CASSQAVGVGSPLHF.